Shown below are 21 T cell receptor beta chains from a single sample sequenced in a study of early T cells in non-severe SARS-CoV-2 infection. TCRdb re-called the 5' RACE reads through MiXCR, storing one row per CDR3 protein. The data show approximately 70,000 distinct CDR3 sequences, with around 15% seen just once and 11% to 15% held by the top ten. Sequencing was done on a sample of whole blood. Every receptor here comes from an adult who was a healthcare worker with PCR-confirmed SARS-CoV-2 infection or an uninfected control (not recorded which).

The chain couples TRBV29-1 to TRBJ1-2, with unresolved D. Between the trimmed V and J ends, which lost 4 bases and 6 bases, there was a span of 15 bases. The CDR3 spans 13 residues. Looked up from germline, CDR1 is SQVTM and CDR2 is ANQGSEA. Written as DNA, the CDR3 is TGCAGCGTTGTTACGCACTCGGGCGATGGCTACACCTTC. It codes for CSVVTHSGDGYTF.

The rearrangement joins TRBV12-3 or TRBV12-4 to TRBJ1-5, with no clear D. V was shortened by 10 bases and J by 4 bases, with 14 bases between the two germline ends. The CDR3 is 13 residues long. CDR3 amino acids: CATREAFNQPQHF. Here the CDR3 DNA reads TGTGCCACCAGAGAGGCTTTTAATCAGCCCCAGCATTTT.

Many counts were recorded for this clonotype. The chain couples TRBV19 to TRBJ2-4; TRBD1 is a possible D gene (5 bases). Deletions cut 1 base from V and 4 bases from J, with 8 bases between. The CDR3 contains 14 residues. Germline V lookup: CDR1 LNHDA, CDR2 SQIVND (reference sequence). The DNA for the CDR3 is TGTGCCAGTAGTATAGGTGGGGCTAAAAACATTCAGTACTTC. Its protein is CASSIGGAKNIQYF.

This clonotype occurred a few times. The gene calls are TRBV27 and TRBJ2-2, with a possible D match to TRBD2 (6 bases). The V gene's germline CDR1 is MNHEY and CDR2 SMNVEV (reference sequence). Deletions cut 1 base from V and 5 bases from J, with 14 bases between. The CDR3 extends over 16 amino acids. CDR3 sequence: CASSLFPSAGTGELFF. The CDR3, as DNA: TGTGCCAGCAGTTTATTCCCCAGTGCGGGGACCGGGGAGCTGTTTTTT.

This clonotype appeared a few times. The chain couples TRBV7-6 to TRBJ2-7; D not certain. The CDR3 spans 15 residues. V was trimmed by 4 bases and J by 0 bases, leaving 13 bases between them. The germline gives CDR1 SGHVS, CDR2 FNYEAQ. The CDR3 protein is CASSSYRSSSYEQYF. The CDR3 bases are TGTGCCAGCAGCTCGTACCGCTCCAGCTCCTACGAGCAGTACTTC.

At least ten counts were recorded for this clonotype. CDR3 amino acids: CASSPGRSNQPQHF. The CDR3, as DNA: TGTGCCAGCTCACCCGGCAGGAGCAATCAGCCCCAGCATTTT. The V gene is TRBV18, the J gene TRBJ1-5, with D unclear. The V end lost 3 bases, the J end lost 1 base, and 7 bases lay between the germline ends. Germline values: CDR1 KGHSH, CDR2 LQKENI. CDR3 length: 14 amino acids.

The J gene is TRBJ1-2, the V gene TRBV5-1, with 10 bases aligning to TRBD1. CDR3 size: 17 residues. Germline V CDR1 and CDR2: SGHRS, YFSETQ. V was clipped by 4 bases and J by 0 bases; unmatched bases: 9. In nucleotides, the CDR3 is TGCGCCAGCAGCCTAAGGACAGGGGGACCAGCTAACTATGGCTACACCTTC. This sequence encodes CASSLRTGGPANYGYTF.

The sample holds a few counts of this clonotype. The chain combines TRBV29-1 with TRBJ1-1; no clear D. Germline V gene data show CDR1 as SQVTM and CDR2 as ANQGSEA. Between the trimmed V and J ends, which lost 1 base and 2 bases, there was a span of 8 bases. This CDR3 region has 13 residues. The CDR3, as DNA: TGCAGCGTTGAAGCCCCCGGAAACACTGAAGCTTTCTTT. Its translation is CSVEAPGNTEAFF.

This clonotype was recorded many times. V usage is TRBV5-4 and J usage is TRBJ2-3; 8 nucleotides match TRBD2. The ends lost 0 bases at V and 0 bases at J; junction bases unmatched: 3. There are 16 residues in the CDR3. CDR1 and CDR2 from the germline V gene are SGHNT and YYREEE (reference sequence). The DNA for the CDR3 is TGTGCCAGCAGCTTGGAGTTAGCGGGGAGCACAGATACGCAGTATTTT. Protein sequence: CASSLELAGSTDTQYF.

The chain uses TRBV11-2 and TRBJ2-3; maybe TRBD2 (5 bases). V lost 1 base and J lost 0, with 14 bases in between. This CDR3 region has 17 residues. Germline CDR1 SGHAT, CDR2 FQNNGV. CDR3 loop: CASSLAPARGSTDTQYF. In DNA, the CDR3 is TGTGCCAGCAGCTTAGCCCCCGCCCGGGGAAGCACAGATACGCAGTATTTT.

The chain employs TRBV6-6 and TRBJ1-2, with D perhaps TRBD1 (6 bases). This CDR3 has 15 residues. The V gene lost 0 bases and the J gene lost 5 bases, with 13 bases spanning the gap. Germline V gene lookup returns CDR1 MNHNY and CDR2 SVGAGI (reference sequence). The CDR3 here is CASSYSTAGQYGYTF. In nucleotides, the CDR3 is TGTGCCAGCAGTTACTCGACAGCGGGACAATATGGCTACACCTTC.

Ten or more counts support this clonotype. The V and J genes are TRBV6-6 and TRBJ1-2, with a tentative D call TRBD1 (5 bases). CDR1 and CDR2 (germline): MNHNY, SVGAGI (reference sequence). The germline V and J ends were trimmed by 6 bases and 5 bases, with 19 bases remaining between them. This CDR3 contains 15 residues. CDR3 DNA: TGTGCCAGCAGCACGACCCAGACAGACCTATATGGCTACACCTTC. Protein sequence: CASSTTQTDLYGYTF.

This clonotype was picked up a small number of times. V gene TRBV7-6 combines with J gene TRBJ2-5, with a possible D match to TRBD2 (5 bases). This CDR3 has 13 amino acids. V was clipped by 5 bases and J by 1 base, with 8 bases between them. Germline V gives CDR1 SGHVS, CDR2 FNYEAQ. DNA of the CDR3: TGTGCCAGCAGCCCCCGGGGCCAAGAGACCCAGTACTTC. Protein sequence: CASSPRGQETQYF.

The J gene is TRBJ2-1, the V gene TRBV7-2, with TRBD2 matching over 9 bases. With V trimmed by 0 bases and J by 12 bases, 9 bases remained unmatched. Germline assignment: CDR1 SGHTA and CDR2 FQGNSA. The CDR3 totals 15 residues. DNA of the CDR3: TGTGCCAGCAGCTTAGCTTTAGCGGGAGAGGTGGGGCAGTTCTTC. Protein sequence: CASSLALAGEVGQFF.

This clonotype was seen more than once but under ten times. V and J are TRBV12-3 or TRBV12-4 and TRBJ2-3; TRBD2 is a possible D gene (7 bases). The V end lost 2 bases, the J end lost 2 bases, and 11 bases lay between the germline ends. The CDR3 has 15 amino acids. The CDR3: CASSLYGGPTDTQYF. The CDR3 DNA follows: TGTGCCAGCAGTTTATACGGGGGGCCCACAGATACGCAGTATTTT.

The gene calls are TRBV28 and TRBJ1-1, with D unclear. The CDR3 loop spans 11 amino acids. Trimming stripped 2 bases from V and 11 bases from J, with 9 bases between. Germline assignment: CDR1 MDHEN and CDR2 SYDVKM. CDR3 DNA: TGTGCCAGCAGTTTAGATACAGACGCTTTCTTT. Its protein is CASSLDTDAFF.

This clonotype was counted only a few times. The chain uses TRBV4-1 and TRBJ2-2, with D unclear. CDR1 and CDR2 (germline): MGHRA, YSYEKL. The germline V and J ends were trimmed by 2 bases and 9 bases, with 10 bases remaining between them. The CDR3 is 13 residues long. The CDR3 region is CASSQIGLRELFF. The CDR3 coding sequence is TGCGCCAGCAGCCAAATAGGCCTGAGGGAGCTGTTTTTT.

The sample holds a few counts of this clonotype. This chain uses TRBV6-6 with TRBJ1-4; 12 nucleotides agree with TRBD1. Unmatched junction bases numbered 4, after V lost 2 bases and J lost 3 bases. The CDR3 runs to 17 residues. CDR1 is MNHNY, CDR2 SVGAGI, per germline (reference sequence). The CDR3 here is CASSYGTGGMSNEKLFF. CDR3 DNA sequence: TGTGCCAGCAGTTACGGGACAGGGGGCATGTCTAATGAAAAACTGTTTTTT.

This clonotype was seen only a few times. The V call is TRBV19, the J call TRBJ2-1; tentatively, D is TRBD2 (5 bases). Germline-derived CDR1 and CDR2 are LNHDA and SQIVND (reference sequence). This CDR3 has 12 amino acids. V shed 4 bases and J shed 9 bases, with 10 bases lying between them. In nucleotides, the CDR3 is TGTGCCAGTAGTACGAGGGTAGGTGAGCAGTTCTTC. Translating gives CASSTRVGEQFF.

V and J are TRBV3-1 and TRBJ2-5; D not resolved. Germline V gives CDR1 LGHDT, CDR2 YNNKEL (reference sequence). This CDR3 has 13 residues. V lost 1 base to trimming and J lost 2 bases, with 5 bases between them. The CDR3: CASSQGRQETQYF. The CDR3 DNA sequence: TGTGCCAGCAGCCAAGGTAGACAAGAGACCCAGTACTTC.

Many counts were recorded for this clonotype. The chain carries TRBV28 and TRBJ1-1, with TRBD1 as a possible D gene (5 bases). The CDR3 extends over 12 amino acids. Looked up from germline, CDR1 is MDHEN and CDR2 is SYDVKM. The V end was cut by 2 bases, the J end by 11 bases, with 12 bases between. The CDR3 bases are TGTGCCAGCAGTTTAACGAGGGGCCGGGCTTTCTTT. It is translated as CASSLTRGRAFF.